Each of the 20 T cell receptor beta chains below was sequenced from the same sample in a study of blood T cells in healthy people across ages. Alongside a J-beta primer mix, a sample-barcoded 5' primer served in a second PCR lasting 7 to 11 cycles. TCRdb reanalysed the 5' RACE reads using MiXCR and keeps one entry per CDR3 protein. The data show about 1.6 million distinct CDR3 sequences, with about 31% seen just once and around 11% held by the top ten. The sample was blood. The receptors come from a woman in her 30s in good health.

This clonotype was picked up a small number of times. The V and J genes are TRBV6-5 and TRBJ1-1, with unresolved D. Trimming removed 5 bases from V and 4 bases from J, with 11 bases in between. Looked up from germline, CDR1 is MNHEY and CDR2 is SVGAGI. This CDR3 is built from 13 residues. The CDR3 DNA reads as TGTGCCAGCAGTCAGAGAGAGAGCACTGAAGCTTTCTTT. Translation gives CASSQRESTEAFF.

The V call is TRBV6-6, the J call TRBJ1-5; TRBD1 is a possible D gene (5 bases). The CDR3 sequence is 16 residues long. Trimming stripped 6 bases from V and 1 base from J, with 16 bases between. Per the germline V gene, CDR1 is MNHNY and CDR2 is SVGAGI (reference sequence). CDR3 bases: TGTGCCAGCAGCCGTAGATGGGGGGAGAGCAATCAGCCCCAGCATTTT. This translates into CASSRRWGESNQPQHF.

The V gene is TRBV7-8, the J gene TRBJ2-7; 8 bases line up with TRBD1. Germline V gene data show CDR1 as SGHVS and CDR2 as FQNEAQ. CDR3 length equals 14 residues. V was pared by 5 bases and J by 5 bases, with 8 bases of the junction left unmatched. The DNA of the CDR3 is TGTGCCAGCAGCAACCGGACAGGGTTCGACGAGCAGTACTTC. This encodes CASSNRTGFDEQYF. Looking up the rest from reference TRBV7-8 and TRBJ2-7 gives the full variable domain: GAGVSQSPRYKVAKRGQDVALRCDPISGHVSLFWYQQALGQGPEFLTYFQNEAQLDKSGLPSDRFFAERPEGSVSTLKIQRTQQEDSAVYLCASSNRTGFDEQYFGPGTRLTVT.

This clonotype came up a few times. The rearrangement links TRBV7-2 to TRBJ2-7, with a possible D match to TRBD1 (6 bases). V gave up 1 base and J gave up 4 bases, with 14 bases separating them. The germline V gene encodes CDR1 SGHTA and CDR2 FQGNSA. There are 15 residues in the CDR3. CDR3 DNA sequence: TGTGCCAGCAGCTTAGGGTTAGGGACAACGTACGAGCAGTACTTC. As protein: CASSLGLGTTYEQYF.

This clonotype was seen ten or more times. Written as DNA, the CDR3 is TGCAGTGCTAGAGATCGGCGGAACCAAGAGACCCAGTACTTC. It codes for CSARDRRNQETQYF. The chain couples TRBV20-1 to TRBJ2-5; D unresolved. V was clipped by 0 bases and J by 0 bases, with 8 bases between them. Germline V lookup: CDR1 DFQATT, CDR2 SNEGSKA (reference sequence). This CDR3 has 14 amino acids.

This clonotype was seen a handful of times. A read error may produce the germline difference seen at one junction end. V usage is TRBV30 and J usage is TRBJ2-1; D is uncertain. The CDR3 runs to 14 residues. CDR1 is GTSNPN and CDR2 is SVGIG in the germline V gene (reference sequence). CDR3 DNA sequence: TGTGCCTGGAGCGTCTACGGTCAATACAATGAGCGGTTCTTC. Translating it yields CAWSVYGQYNERFF. Drawing the rest from reference TRBV30 and TRBJ2-1, the complete variable domain is SQTIHQWPATLVQPVGSPLSLECTVEGTSNPNLYWYRQAAGRGLQLLFYSVGIGQISSEVPQNLSASRPQDRQFILSSKKLLLSDSGFYLCAWSVYGQYNERFFGPGTRLTVL.

The chain uses TRBV6-2 or TRBV6-3 and TRBJ1-5; 9 bases agree with TRBD1. The V segment lost 6 bases and the J segment 6 bases; nucleotides outside the gene matches: 12. The germline gives CDR1 MNHEY, CDR2 SVGEGT. This CDR3 has 16 amino acids. CDR3 nucleotide sequence: TGTGCCAGCAGAAGACCGGGACAGGGAGGGGGTCAGCCCCAGCATTTT. Protein product: CASRRPGQGGGQPQHF.

The chain employs TRBV12-3 or TRBV12-4 and TRBJ2-2; the match to TRBD2 covers 12 bases. This CDR3 is 16 amino acids long. The J segment lost 2 bases and the V segment lost 5 bases, leaving 3 bases of the junction unmatched. This CDR3 is CASSPSGGGNTGELFF. The CDR3 bases are TGTGCCAGCAGTCCTAGCGGGGGGGGAAACACCGGGGAGCTGTTTTTT.

This sequence joins TRBV7-9 and TRBJ2-3; D gene ambiguous. The CDR3 contains 15 residues. V was pared by 2 bases and J by 4 bases, with 13 bases between. Per the germline V gene, CDR1 is SEHNR and CDR2 is FQNEAQ (reference sequence). CDR3: CASSLSLAAADTQYF. For the CDR3, the DNA is TGTGCCAGCAGCTTATCGCTCGCGGCTGCAGATACGCAGTATTTT.

The chain joins TRBV27 to TRBJ2-3; TRBD1 matches at 10 bases. The ends lost 5 bases at V and 7 bases at J; junction bases unmatched: 9. CDR1 is MNHEY, CDR2 SMNVEV, per germline (reference sequence). CDR3 length: 15 residues. The CDR3 loop is CASSRTRDRGYTQYF. CDR3 nucleotide sequence: TGTGCCAGCAGTCGAACAAGGGACAGGGGATATACGCAGTATTTT.

This clonotype was observed a few times. This sequence joins TRBV12-3 or TRBV12-4 and TRBJ2-7; 12 bases are a match to TRBD2. This CDR3 region has 20 residues. The junction had 13 bases not matched to a gene; V was cut back by 0 bases and J by 1 base. In DNA, the CDR3 is TGTGCCAGCAGTTTAGCGACAGGGTACCCAGGACTAGCGGGGTCCTACGAGCAGTACTTC. It yields the protein CASSLATGYPGLAGSYEQYF.

A few counts support this clonotype. This chain joins TRBV7-3 and TRBJ1-2, with a possible D match to TRBD1 (6 bases). The CDR3 spans 15 residues. The V gene lost 5 bases and the J gene lost 4 bases, with 17 bases spanning the gap. Germline values: CDR1 SGHTA, CDR2 FQGTGA. CDR3 residues: CASSEATGLTYGYTF. The CDR3 DNA sequence: TGTGCCAGCAGCGAAGCAACAGGGCTCACCTATGGCTACACCTTC.

This clonotype was recorded many times. This chain joins TRBV4-2 and TRBJ2-7; 7 bases are shared with TRBD2. The germline CDR1 and CDR2 sequences are LGHNA and YNFKEQ. The CDR3 length is 14 residues. The V segment lost 1 base and the J segment 1 base; nucleotides outside the gene matches: 1. The CDR3, as DNA: TGTGCCAGCAGCCAAGGGGAGGGTTCCTACGAGCAGTACTTC. Translating it yields CASSQGEGSYEQYF.

This clonotype was seen a handful of times. The rearrangement joins TRBV7-8 to TRBJ1-5; D uncertain. The V and J ends lost 5 bases and 5 bases respectively, with 19 bases between them. CDR1 is SGHVS and CDR2 is FQNEAQ in the germline V gene. This CDR3 is 16 amino acids long. The CDR3 is CASSPYYGSAYQPQHF. CDR3 DNA sequence: TGTGCCAGCAGCCCCTATTATGGGTCAGCTTATCAGCCCCAGCATTTT.

CDR3 coding DNA: TGTGCCAGCAGTGAATCCGAACAAGCGGCTAGCTCCTACAATGAGCAGTTCTTC. It encodes CASSESEQAASSYNEQFF. The V call is TRBV2, the J call TRBJ2-1; D is possibly TRBD2 (5 bases). The CDR3 is 18 residues long. Between the trimmed V and J ends, which lost 2 bases and 0 bases, there was a span of 17 bases. The germline gives CDR1 SNHLY, CDR2 FYNNEI.

There are a few counts of this clonotype. This chain links TRBV6-1 with TRBJ1-4, with a weak D call TRBD1 (5 bases). There are 15 residues in the CDR3. Germline V gene data show CDR1 as MNHNS and CDR2 as SASEGT. V was clipped by 5 bases and J by 4 bases, with 14 bases between them. The CDR3 DNA sequence: TGTGCCAGCAGTTGGGCAGGGATGGATAATGAAAAACTGTTTTTT. Residues: CASSWAGMDNEKLFF.

The V call is TRBV27, the J call TRBJ2-1; 13 bases match TRBD2. The CDR3 spans 15 residues. In germline, CDR1 is MNHEY, CDR2 SMNVEV (reference sequence). V trimming: 5 bases; J trimming: 8 bases; junction bases outside the gene matches: 6. CDR3 DNA sequence: TGTGCCAGCAGTACCGGGACTAGCGGGAAAGATGAGCAGTTCTTC. The encoded protein is CASSTGTSGKDEQFF.

This clonotype was observed a handful of times. This chain joins TRBV28 and TRBJ2-3; 10 bases map to TRBD2. V shed 6 bases, J shed 3 bases, and the junction held 21 bases outside the gene matches. The germline V gene has CDR1 MDHEN and CDR2 SYDVKM. This CDR3 is built from 20 residues. CDR3 loop: CASSFSGRAGGLFRTDTQYF. CDR3 nucleotides: TGTGCCAGCAGCTTCTCAGGTCGAGCGGGAGGGCTCTTTAGAACAGATACGCAGTATTTT.

J is TRBJ2-1 and V is TRBV18; D may correspond to TRBD1 or TRBD2 (6 bases each). Germline CDR1 is KGHSH and CDR2 is LQKENI. V lost 4 bases to trimming and J lost 7 bases, with 11 bases between them. This CDR3 is 13 amino acids long. CDR3 coding DNA: TGTGCCAGCTCACAGGGGGGAGTTAATGAGCAGTTCTTC. Amino acids: CASSQGGVNEQFF.

This clonotype was counted at least ten times. The chain recombines TRBV7-9 with TRBJ1-2; D uncertain. V shed 5 bases and J shed 1 base, with 14 bases lying between them. CDR1 SEHNR and CDR2 FQNEAQ come from the germline V gene (reference sequence). The length of the CDR3 is 15 residues. The CDR3 DNA sequence: TGTGCCAGCAGCCTGCCCGGCCAGATTAACTATGGCTACACCTTC. Its protein product is CASSLPGQINYGYTF.